This TCR beta chain was obtained from a study of blood T cell repertoires in COVID-19. Participant-reported clinical history was the basis for cohort assignment. Recovered participants had two consecutive negative NP/OP PCR tests, healthcare professional clearance, or symptom resolution. The germline CDR1 and CDR2 sequences are SGHAT and FQNNGV. V gave up 7 bases and J gave up 2 bases; unmatched junction bases: 10. The CDR3 is 16 residues long. Authors' processing steps: How many nucleated cells were present was estimated from reference gene primer amplification. Profiled with immunoSEQ multiplex PCR; TCRdb holds only in-frame clones, not every one. For V, J and clone size, that table is used; D and trimming come from the DNA. The table shows under 300,000 clones, with 75% to 95% occurring only once.

The rearrangement links TRBV11-2 to TRBJ2-1, with 8 positions matching TRBD2. Specimen: PBMCs or T cells enriched from blood (not recorded which). The clonotype originates from a woman aged 18-35 years who had recovered from COVID-19. The CDR3, as DNA: TGTGCCAGCATTACCACAGCGGGAGCGGCCTACAATGAGCAGTTCTTC. The encoded protein is CASITTAGAAYNEQFF.